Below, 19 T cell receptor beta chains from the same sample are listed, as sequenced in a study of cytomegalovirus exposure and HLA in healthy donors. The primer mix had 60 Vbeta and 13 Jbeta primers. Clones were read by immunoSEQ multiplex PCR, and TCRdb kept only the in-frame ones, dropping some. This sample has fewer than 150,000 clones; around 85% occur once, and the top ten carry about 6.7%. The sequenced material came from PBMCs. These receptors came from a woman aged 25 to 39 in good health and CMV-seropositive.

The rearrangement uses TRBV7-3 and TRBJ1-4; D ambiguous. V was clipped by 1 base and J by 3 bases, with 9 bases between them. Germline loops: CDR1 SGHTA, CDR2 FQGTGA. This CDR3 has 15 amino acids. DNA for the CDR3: TGTGCCAGCAGCTTAAGGCAACCCCCTAATGAAAAACTGTTTTTT. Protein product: CASSLRQPPNEKLFF.

This chain's CDR3 is CASKGAGGLYEQYF. The CDR3 coding sequence is TGTGCCAGCAAAGGAGCGGGAGGGCTCTACGAGCAGTACTTC. The chain combines TRBV6-6 with TRBJ2-7, with 10 positions matching TRBD2. This CDR3 has 14 residues. The germline V gene encodes CDR1 MNHNY and CDR2 SVGAGI (reference sequence). The trim removed 7 bases at V and 3 bases at J, leaving 6 bases unmatched.

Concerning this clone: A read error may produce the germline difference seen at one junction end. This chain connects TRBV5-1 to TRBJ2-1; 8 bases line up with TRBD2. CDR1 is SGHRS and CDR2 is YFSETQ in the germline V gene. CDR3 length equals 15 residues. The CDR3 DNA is TGCGCCAGCAGCTATAGCGGGACCTCCAACAATGAGCAGTTCTTC. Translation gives CASSYSGTSNNEQFF.

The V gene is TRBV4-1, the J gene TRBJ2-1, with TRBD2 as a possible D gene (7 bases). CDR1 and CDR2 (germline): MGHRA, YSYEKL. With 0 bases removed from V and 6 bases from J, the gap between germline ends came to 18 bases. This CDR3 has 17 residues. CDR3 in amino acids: CASSQELGEGGANEQFF. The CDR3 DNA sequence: TGCGCCAGCAGCCAAGAATTGGGAGAGGGGGGGGCCAATGAGCAGTTCTTC.

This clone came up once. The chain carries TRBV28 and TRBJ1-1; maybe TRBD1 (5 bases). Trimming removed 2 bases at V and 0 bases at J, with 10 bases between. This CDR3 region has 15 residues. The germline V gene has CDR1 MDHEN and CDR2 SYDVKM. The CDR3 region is CASSLGGVVNTEAFF. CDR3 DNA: TGTGCCAGCAGTTTAGGAGGGGTCGTGAACACTGAAGCTTTCTTT.

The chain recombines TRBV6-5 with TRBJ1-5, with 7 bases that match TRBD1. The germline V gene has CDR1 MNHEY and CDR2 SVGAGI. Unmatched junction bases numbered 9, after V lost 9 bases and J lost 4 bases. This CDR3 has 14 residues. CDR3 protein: CASSQGMENQPQHF. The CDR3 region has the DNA TGTGCCAGTTCACAGGGGATGGAGAATCAGCCCCAGCATTTT.

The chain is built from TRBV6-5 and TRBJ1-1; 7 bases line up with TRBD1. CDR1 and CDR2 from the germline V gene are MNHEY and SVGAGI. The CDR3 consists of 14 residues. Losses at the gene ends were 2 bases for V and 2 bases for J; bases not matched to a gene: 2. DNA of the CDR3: TGTGCCAGCAGTTACCGGGACAGAAACACTGAAGCTTTCTTT. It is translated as CASSYRDRNTEAFF.

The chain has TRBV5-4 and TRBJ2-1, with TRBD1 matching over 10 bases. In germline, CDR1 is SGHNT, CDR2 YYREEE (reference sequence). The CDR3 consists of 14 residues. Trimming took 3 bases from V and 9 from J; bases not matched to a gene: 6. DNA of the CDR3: TGTGCCAGCAGCTGGGGACAGGGGAGGGTTGAGCAGTTCTTC. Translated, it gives CASSWGQGRVEQFF.

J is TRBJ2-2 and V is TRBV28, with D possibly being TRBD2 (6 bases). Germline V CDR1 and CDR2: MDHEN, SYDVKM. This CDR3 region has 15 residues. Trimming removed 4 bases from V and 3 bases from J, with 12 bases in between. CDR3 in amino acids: CASSSPGEDTGELFF. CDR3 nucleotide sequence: TGTGCCAGCAGTTCCCCGGGAGAGGACACCGGGGAGCTGTTTTTT. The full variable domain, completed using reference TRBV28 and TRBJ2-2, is DVKVTQSSRYLVKRTGEKVFLECVQDMDHENMFWYRQDPGLGLRLIYFSYDVKMKEKGDIPEGYSVSREKKERFSLILESASTNQTSMYLCASSSPGEDTGELFFGEGSRLTVL.

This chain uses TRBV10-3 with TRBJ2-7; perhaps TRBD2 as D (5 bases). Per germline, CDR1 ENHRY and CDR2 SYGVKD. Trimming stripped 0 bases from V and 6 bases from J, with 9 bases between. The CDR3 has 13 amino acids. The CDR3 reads CAISESRRGEQYF. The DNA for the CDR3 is TGTGCCATCAGTGAGTCAAGACGGGGCGAGCAGTACTTC.

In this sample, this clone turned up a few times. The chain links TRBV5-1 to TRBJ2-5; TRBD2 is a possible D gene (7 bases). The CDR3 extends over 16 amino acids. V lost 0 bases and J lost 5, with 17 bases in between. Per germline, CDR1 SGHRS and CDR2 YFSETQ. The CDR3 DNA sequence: TGCGCCAGCAGCTTGGCCGGGGGGCCCCGGGGGGAGACCCAGTACTTC. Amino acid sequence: CASSLAGGPRGETQYF.

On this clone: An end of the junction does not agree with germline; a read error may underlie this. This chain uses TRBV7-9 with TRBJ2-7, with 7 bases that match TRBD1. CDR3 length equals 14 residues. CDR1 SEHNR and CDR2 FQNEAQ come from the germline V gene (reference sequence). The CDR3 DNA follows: TGTTCCAGCAGCCCGCGACAGGGCTCCTACGAGCAGTACTTC. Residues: CSSSPRQGSYEQYF.

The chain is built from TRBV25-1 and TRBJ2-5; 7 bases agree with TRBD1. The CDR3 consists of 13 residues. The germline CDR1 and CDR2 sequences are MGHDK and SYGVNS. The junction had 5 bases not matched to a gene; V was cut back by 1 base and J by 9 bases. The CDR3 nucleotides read TGTGCCAGCAGTGAATCGGACAGGTTGTCCCAGTACTTC. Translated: CASSESDRLSQYF.

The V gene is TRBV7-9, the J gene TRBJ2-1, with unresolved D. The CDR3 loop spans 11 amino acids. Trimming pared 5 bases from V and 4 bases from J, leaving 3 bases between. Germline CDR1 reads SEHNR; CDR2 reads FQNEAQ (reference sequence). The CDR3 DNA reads TGTGCCAGCAGCCCTTACAATGAGCAGTTCTTC. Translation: CASSPYNEQFF.

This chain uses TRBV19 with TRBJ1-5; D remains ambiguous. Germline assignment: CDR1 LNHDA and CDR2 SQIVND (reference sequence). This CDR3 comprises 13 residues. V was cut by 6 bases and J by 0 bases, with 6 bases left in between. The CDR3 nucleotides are TGTGCCAGTAGGGAGAATAGCAATCAGCCCCAGCATTTT. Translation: CASRENSNQPQHF.

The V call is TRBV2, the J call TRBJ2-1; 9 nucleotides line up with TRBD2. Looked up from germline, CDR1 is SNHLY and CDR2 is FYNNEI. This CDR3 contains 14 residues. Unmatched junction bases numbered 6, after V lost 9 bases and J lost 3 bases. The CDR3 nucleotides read TGTGCCAGTACCACTAGCGGGTTCTACAATGAGCAGTTCTTC. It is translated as CASTTSGFYNEQFF.

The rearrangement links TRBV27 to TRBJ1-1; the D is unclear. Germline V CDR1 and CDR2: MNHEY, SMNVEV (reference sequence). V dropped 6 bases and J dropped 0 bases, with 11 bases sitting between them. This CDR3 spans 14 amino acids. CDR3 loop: CASSPRGLNTEAFF. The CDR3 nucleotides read TGTGCCAGCAGCCCCCGAGGGTTGAACACTGAAGCTTTCTTT.

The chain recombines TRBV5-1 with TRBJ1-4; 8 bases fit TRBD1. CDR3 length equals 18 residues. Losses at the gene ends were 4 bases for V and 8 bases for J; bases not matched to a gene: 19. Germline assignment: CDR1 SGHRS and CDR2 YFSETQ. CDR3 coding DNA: TGCGCCAGCAGCAAACACCCGACAGGGGACGGGGCGGGAGAAAAACTGTTTTTT. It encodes CASSKHPTGDGAGEKLFF.

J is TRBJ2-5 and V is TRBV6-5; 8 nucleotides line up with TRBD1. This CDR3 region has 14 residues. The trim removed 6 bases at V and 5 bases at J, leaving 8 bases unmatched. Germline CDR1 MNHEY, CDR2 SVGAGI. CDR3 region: CASRGGTGQETQYF. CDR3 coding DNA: TGTGCCAGCAGAGGAGGGACAGGTCAGGAGACCCAGTACTTC.